This TCR beta chain was recorded in a study of spatial heterogeneity in lung cancer (dated by TCRdb to about 2019). For context, the study as a whole: Beta-chain transcripts were consistently detected in greater numbers than alpha-chain transcripts, which likely reflected higher beta-chain transcript abundance. In the raw uncorrected reads, each unique combination of TCR and UMI appeared more than ten times on average. At surgery, some 220 tumor regions, some 61 matched nontumor lung samples and 56 PBMC samples were TCR-sequenced for both alpha and beta chains. In non-small cell lung cancer, the study made a quantitative comparison of TCR alpha and beta repertoires among multiple tumor regions, matched nontumor lung and blood. Nonsynonymous mutation counts, determined by whole-exome sequencing of tumor tissue, were related to features of the TCR repertoire. TCR transcript counts in tumor regions correlated strongly with a T cell transcriptional module score from matched bulk RNA-seq.

The library was prepared using 5' RACE. Sequencer: NextSeq 500. To allow correction of PCR and sequencing errors, the TCR library protocol tagged every TCR cDNA molecule with a unique molecular identifier. As for how the authors treated the data: TCR identification, UMI-based error correction and CDR3 extraction were all carried out with Decombinator tools. TCRs above a frequency of 2 per 1,000, corresponding to the top 1% of the tumor frequency distribution, were defined as expanded. Expanded tumor TCRs statistically deemed absent (corrected P<0.05) from at least one tumor region were classed as regional, and all other expanded tumor TCRs were classed as ubiquitous. Rényi diversity was computed with the R vegan package after subsampling each repertoire 100 times to 5,000 TCRs. CDR3 similarity networks were built from amino acid triplet string-kernel similarity, connecting CDR3s with pairwise similarity above 0.82. Starting from the raw public reads, TCRdb applied fastp trimming at Q25, assembled clones with MiXCR and retained in-frame beta chains. Each CDR3 protein gets just one entry, which takes the most common genes and DNA from the rows behind it. TCRdb's processing, not the authors', yielded these V and J calls. The sample includes some 5,000 distinct CDR3 sequences, with 29% observed a single time. The ten largest account for roughly 25% of the sample.

This specimen's time point label, per the study, means: sample taken at primary tumor resection. Samples were obtained from approximately 72 patients with early-stage, untreated non-small cell lung cancer from the lung TRACERx cohort. For TCR sequencing, whole RNA was extracted from tumor and nontumor lung tissue, or from cryopreserved PBMC samples, and no cell sorting was done. Only patients for whom sufficient RNA was available from at least two tumor regions were selected for TCR sequencing. Tumor and adjacent nontumor lung specimens were reviewed by a lung pathologist before selection. Overall results and qualifications from the work: Confirming at a functional level the hypothesis that regional TCRs recognize regional mutations was considered to require additional single-cell paired TCR alpha and beta sequencing. The tumor nonsynonymous mutation count correlated with the number of expanded intratumoral alpha and beta TCRs. Estimated TCR-seq coverage of tumor T cells was only around 7% for alpha chains and around 13% for beta chains. The count of ubiquitous expanded TCRs correlated with the count of ubiquitous nonsynonymous mutations, and the count of regional expanded TCRs correlated with the count of regional nonsynonymous mutations.

From V the trimming removes 2 bases and from J it removes 0 bases, while the gene matches leave 10 bases of the junction unaccounted for. Inclusive of the bounding cysteine and phenylalanine, the CDR3 is 19 residues long. The CDR3 DNA has 57 bases and is translated from base 1. As encoded in the germline V gene, CDR1 is SGHVS while CDR2 is FNYEAQ. A word on this clonotype: Its cognate antigen has yet to be identified. No much larger clone is present one base from it, and per-base qualities are unavailable.

This specimen consisted of lung tumor tissue, obtained at surgery. The rearrangement combines TRBV7-6 with TRBJ2-1, and TRBD2 matches 10 of the central bases. The clonotype was recovered from a female donor with early-stage non-small cell lung cancer. At the DNA level, the sequence is TGTGCCAGCAGCTTAAGTGCCCTAGCGGGAGCGTCCTCCTACAATGAGCAGTTCTTC. It is translated as CASSLSALAGASSYNEQFF.